This is a list of T cell receptor beta chains from one sample in a study of T cell responses to AZD1222 COVID-19 vaccine. Libraries were prepared by immunoSEQ multiplex PCR; TCRdb keeps only in-frame clonotypes and omits some of them. The sample comprises roughly 130,000 clones, 94% of which are singletons, and roughly 7% rests with the top ten. Here the sequenced sample was peripheral blood, taken on day 0 of AZD1222 vaccination. Receptors originate from an adult in good health. Both conserved end residues are part of each CDR3. The order of the fields is clone size, D gene, J gene, V gene, CDR3 length, CDR3 protein, CDR3 DNA. D genes are given only for firm matches. Some rows mark clone size as missing; the rest say once, few, many or name a class of expanded clone.

clone_size: NA; d_call: TRBD2; j_call: TRBJ2-3; v_call: TRBV5-1; cdr3_length: 15; cdr3_aa: CASSLQGLEGDTQYF; cdr3_nt: TGCGCCAGCAGCTTGCAGGGACTAGAGGGGGATACGCAGTATTTT
clone_size: NA; d_call: NA; j_call: TRBJ1-6; v_call: TRBV28; cdr3_length: 15; cdr3_aa: CASSFSGNLFSPLHF; cdr3_nt: TGTGCCAGCAGTTTTTCAGGGAATTTATTTTCACCCCTCCACTTT
clone_size: NA; d_call: NA; j_call: TRBJ1-3; v_call: TRBV4-1; cdr3_length: 17; cdr3_aa: CASSQRDLGDSGNTIYF; cdr3_nt: TGCGCCAGCAGCCAAAGAGACCTAGGGGACTCTGGAAACACCATATATTTT
clone_size: once; d_call: NA; j_call: TRBJ1-1; v_call: TRBV27; cdr3_length: 14; cdr3_aa: CASSWGVGNTEAFF; cdr3_nt: TGTGCCAGCAGTTGGGGGGTTGGGAACACTGAAGCTTTCTTT
clone_size: NA; d_call: TRBD1; j_call: TRBJ1-1; v_call: TRBV20-1; cdr3_length: 15; cdr3_aa: CSASGQGARNTEAFF; cdr3_nt: TGCAGTGCTAGTGGGCAGGGGGCAAGGAACACTGAAGCTTTCTTT
clone_size: NA; d_call: TRBD1; j_call: TRBJ1-6; v_call: TRBV6-5; cdr3_length: 14; cdr3_aa: CASSPQGVNSPLHF; cdr3_nt: TGTGCCAGCAGTCCCCAGGGGGTGAATTCACCCCTCCACTTT
clone_size: NA; d_call: TRBD2; j_call: TRBJ2-1; v_call: TRBV4-2; cdr3_length: 17; cdr3_aa: CASSQPAAASGYNEQFF; cdr3_nt: TGTGCCAGCAGCCAACCCGCTGCGGCTAGCGGGTACAATGAGCAGTTCTTC
clone_size: NA; d_call: NA; j_call: TRBJ2-1; v_call: TRBV6-5; cdr3_length: 11; cdr3_aa: CASILTTEQFF; cdr3_nt: TGTGCCAGCATTTTGACTACTGAGCAGTTCTTC
clone_size: few; d_call: NA; j_call: TRBJ2-7; v_call: TRBV7-9; cdr3_length: 14; cdr3_aa: CASSLARVSYEQYF; cdr3_nt: TGTGCCAGCAGCTTAGCAAGGGTCTCCTACGAGCAGTACTTC
clone_size: many; d_call: TRBD2; j_call: TRBJ2-1; v_call: TRBV19; cdr3_length: 16; cdr3_aa: CASSISGTSSYNEQFF; cdr3_nt: TGTGCCAGTAGTATTAGCGGGACGAGCTCCTACAATGAGCAGTTCTTC
clone_size: NA; d_call: NA; j_call: TRBJ1-1; v_call: TRBV5-1; cdr3_length: 15; cdr3_aa: CASTPVRGMNTEAFF; cdr3_nt: TGCGCCAGCACCCCGGTCCGGGGTATGAACACTGAAGCTTTCTTT
clone_size: NA; d_call: NA; j_call: TRBJ2-1; v_call: TRBV6-2/TRBV6-3; cdr3_length: 15; cdr3_aa: CASSLGSQAYNEQFF; cdr3_nt: TGTGCCAGCAGTCTAGGTTCCCAAGCCTACAATGAGCAGTTCTTC
clone_size: few; d_call: TRBD1; j_call: TRBJ1-3; v_call: TRBV6-5; cdr3_length: 15; cdr3_aa: CASRLKGAEGNTIYF; cdr3_nt: TGTGCCAGCAGACTGAAGGGGGCGGAAGGAAACACCATATATTTT
clone_size: NA; d_call: NA; j_call: TRBJ1-5; v_call: TRBV28; cdr3_length: 16; cdr3_aa: CASSLFRQNSNQPQHF; cdr3_nt: TGTGCCAGCAGTTTATTCCGACAGAATAGCAATCAGCCCCAGCATTTT
clone_size: NA; d_call: TRBD1; j_call: TRBJ2-2; v_call: TRBV10-3; cdr3_length: 15; cdr3_aa: CAISVSQGVTGELFF; cdr3_nt: TGTGCCATCAGTGTTTCACAGGGGGTCACCGGGGAGCTGTTTTTT
clone_size: NA; d_call: TRBD2; j_call: TRBJ2-7; v_call: TRBV2; cdr3_length: 16; cdr3_aa: CASSDPSGRAYHEQYF; cdr3_nt: TGTGCCAGCAGTGACCCTAGCGGGAGGGCTTACCACGAGCAGTACTTC
clone_size: NA; d_call: NA; j_call: TRBJ2-6; v_call: TRBV19; cdr3_length: 14; cdr3_aa: CASSSGYGANVLTF; cdr3_nt: TGTGCCAGTAGTAGTGGATATGGGGCCAACGTCCTGACTTTC
clone_size: NA; d_call: TRBD1; j_call: TRBJ1-1; v_call: TRBV28; cdr3_length: 16; cdr3_aa: CASSFGWDREGTEAFF; cdr3_nt: TGTGCCAGCAGTTTTGGGTGGGACAGGGAGGGCACTGAAGCTTTCTTT
clone_size: once; d_call: TRBD1; j_call: TRBJ2-1; v_call: TRBV13; cdr3_length: 15; cdr3_aa: CASSPGQGAYNEQFF; cdr3_nt: TGTGCCAGCAGCCCCGGACAGGGGGCCTACAATGAGCAGTTCTTC
clone_size: once; d_call: NA; j_call: TRBJ1-1; v_call: TRBV6-5; cdr3_length: 12; cdr3_aa: CASRTTGTEAFF; cdr3_nt: TGTGCCAGCAGAACGACAGGCACTGAAGCTTTCTTT
clone_size: NA; d_call: TRBD1; j_call: TRBJ1-5; v_call: TRBV19; cdr3_length: 15; cdr3_aa: CASRTGGYSNQPQHF; cdr3_nt: TGTGCCAGCAGGACAGGGGGCTATAGCAATCAGCCCCAGCATTTT
clone_size: once; d_call: NA; j_call: TRBJ1-5; v_call: TRBV3-1/TRBV3-2; cdr3_length: 13; cdr3_aa: CASSHHANQPQHF; cdr3_nt: TGTGCCAGCAGCCACCATGCCAATCAGCCCCAGCATTTT
clone_size: NA; d_call: NA; j_call: TRBJ1-2; v_call: TRBV7-2; cdr3_length: 13; cdr3_aa: CASSLGIQYGYTF; cdr3_nt: TGTGCCAGCAGCTTAGGTATACAGTATGGCTACACCTTC
clone_size: NA; d_call: NA; j_call: TRBJ1-5; v_call: TRBV19; cdr3_length: 16; cdr3_aa: CASRGTRLGGNQPQHF; cdr3_nt: TGTGCCAGTAGGGGGACCAGACTCGGAGGCAATCAGCCCCAGCATTTT
clone_size: NA; d_call: TRBD1; j_call: TRBJ2-2; v_call: TRBV30; cdr3_length: 16; cdr3_aa: CACPPRAGGGTGELFF; cdr3_nt: TGTGCCTGCCCTCCCCGGGCAGGGGGTGGAACCGGGGAGCTGTTTTTT
clone_size: NA; d_call: NA; j_call: TRBJ2-3; v_call: TRBV6-2/TRBV6-3; cdr3_length: 14; cdr3_aa: CASSNSFGTDTQYF; cdr3_nt: TGTGCCAGCAGCAACAGTTTTGGTACAGATACGCAGTATTTT
clone_size: NA; d_call: NA; j_call: TRBJ1-2; v_call: TRBV9; cdr3_length: 13; cdr3_aa: CASKGVGARGYTF; cdr3_nt: TGTGCCAGCAAGGGAGTTGGGGCGCGAGGCTACACCTTC
clone_size: NA; d_call: TRBD1; j_call: TRBJ2-7; v_call: TRBV3-1/TRBV3-2; cdr3_length: 14; cdr3_aa: CASSVGQGANEQYF; cdr3_nt: TGTGCCAGCAGCGTAGGACAGGGGGCGAACGAGCAGTACTTC
clone_size: NA; d_call: TRBD1; j_call: TRBJ1-1; v_call: TRBV28; cdr3_length: 13; cdr3_aa: CASRTGGGSEAFF; cdr3_nt: TGTGCCAGCAGGACAGGGGGGGGCTCGGAAGCTTTCTTT
clone_size: NA; d_call: NA; j_call: TRBJ2-1; v_call: TRBV7-2; cdr3_length: 13; cdr3_aa: CASSLGAYNEQFF; cdr3_nt: TGTGCCAGCAGCTTAGGGGCCTACAATGAGCAGTTCTTC
clone_size: NA; d_call: TRBD1; j_call: TRBJ2-2; v_call: TRBV9; cdr3_length: 15; cdr3_aa: CASSVGTGGTGELFF; cdr3_nt: TGTGCCAGCAGCGTAGGGACAGGGGGCACCGGGGAGCTGTTTTTT
clone_size: NA; d_call: TRBD1; j_call: TRBJ2-1; v_call: TRBV27; cdr3_length: 17; cdr3_aa: CASSLSYPRDRVFEQFF; cdr3_nt: TGTGCCAGCAGTTTATCGTATCCGCGGGACAGGGTTTTTGAGCAGTTCTTC
clone_size: once; d_call: NA; j_call: TRBJ2-3; v_call: TRBV25-1; cdr3_length: 16; cdr3_aa: CASSEARAEGGDTQYF; cdr3_nt: TGTGCCAGCAGTGAAGCAAGAGCGGAGGGGGGAGATACGCAGTATTTT
clone_size: NA; d_call: TRBD1; j_call: TRBJ2-5; v_call: TRBV5-1; cdr3_length: 13; cdr3_aa: CASSRDRGETQYF; cdr3_nt: TGCGCCAGCAGTCGGGACAGGGGAGAGACCCAGTACTTC
clone_size: NA; d_call: NA; j_call: TRBJ1-2; v_call: TRBV4-2; cdr3_length: 14; cdr3_aa: CASSQVWTSGGYTF; cdr3_nt: TGTGCCAGCAGCCAAGTCTGGACTTCCGGAGGCTACACCTTC
clone_size: NA; d_call: NA; j_call: TRBJ1-2; v_call: TRBV27; cdr3_length: 14; cdr3_aa: CASSFSWGDYGYTF; cdr3_nt: TGTGCCAGCAGTTTTTCATGGGGCGACTATGGCTACACCTTC
clone_size: NA; d_call: NA; j_call: TRBJ2-3; v_call: TRBV7-6; cdr3_length: 16; cdr3_aa: CASSLDGFTSLDTQYF; cdr3_nt: TGTGCCAGCAGCTTAGACGGTTTCACCTCCCTTGATACGCAGTATTTT
clone_size: NA; d_call: NA; j_call: TRBJ2-1; v_call: TRBV4-1; cdr3_length: 17; cdr3_aa: CASSQDQSGRSYNEQFF; cdr3_nt: TGCGCCAGCAGCCAAGATCAATCAGGTAGGTCCTACAATGAGCAGTTCTTC
clone_size: once; d_call: NA; j_call: TRBJ1-4; v_call: TRBV19; cdr3_length: 13; cdr3_aa: CASRRDIEEKLFF; cdr3_nt: TGTGCCAGTAGGAGGGATATAGAGGAAAAACTGTTTTTT
clone_size: once; d_call: TRBD1; j_call: TRBJ1-4; v_call: TRBV18; cdr3_length: 13; cdr3_aa: CASSRDRDEKLFF; cdr3_nt: TGTGCCAGCTCACGAGACAGGGATGAAAAACTGTTTTTT
clone_size: NA; d_call: NA; j_call: TRBJ1-1; v_call: TRBV6-5; cdr3_length: 15; cdr3_aa: CASSYSREGFTEAFF; cdr3_nt: TGTGCCAGCAGTTACTCGAGGGAAGGGTTCACTGAAGCTTTCTTT